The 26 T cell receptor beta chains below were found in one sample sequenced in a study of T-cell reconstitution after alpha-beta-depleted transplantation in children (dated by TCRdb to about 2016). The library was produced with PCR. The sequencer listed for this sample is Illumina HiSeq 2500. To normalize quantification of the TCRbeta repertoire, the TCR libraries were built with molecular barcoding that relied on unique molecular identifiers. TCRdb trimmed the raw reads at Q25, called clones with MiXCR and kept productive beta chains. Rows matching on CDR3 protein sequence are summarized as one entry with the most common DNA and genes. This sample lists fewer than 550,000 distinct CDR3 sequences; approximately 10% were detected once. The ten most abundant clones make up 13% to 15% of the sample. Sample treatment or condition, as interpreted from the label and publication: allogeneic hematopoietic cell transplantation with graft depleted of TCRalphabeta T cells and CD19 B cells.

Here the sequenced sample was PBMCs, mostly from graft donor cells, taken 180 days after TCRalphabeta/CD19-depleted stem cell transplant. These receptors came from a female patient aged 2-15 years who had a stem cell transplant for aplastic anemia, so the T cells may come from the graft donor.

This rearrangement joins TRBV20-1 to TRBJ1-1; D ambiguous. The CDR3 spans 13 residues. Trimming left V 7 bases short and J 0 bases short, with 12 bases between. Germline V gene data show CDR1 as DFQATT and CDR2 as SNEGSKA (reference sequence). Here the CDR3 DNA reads TGCAGTGTACCCCGGGATATGAACACTGAAGCTTTCTTT. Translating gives CSVPRDMNTEAFF.

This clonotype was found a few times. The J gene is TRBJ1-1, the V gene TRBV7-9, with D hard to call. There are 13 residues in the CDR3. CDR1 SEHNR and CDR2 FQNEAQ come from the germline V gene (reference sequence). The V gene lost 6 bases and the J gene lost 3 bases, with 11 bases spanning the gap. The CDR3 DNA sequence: TGTGCCAGCAGGAAACGGGGATACACTGAAGCTTTCTTT. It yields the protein CASRKRGYTEAFF.

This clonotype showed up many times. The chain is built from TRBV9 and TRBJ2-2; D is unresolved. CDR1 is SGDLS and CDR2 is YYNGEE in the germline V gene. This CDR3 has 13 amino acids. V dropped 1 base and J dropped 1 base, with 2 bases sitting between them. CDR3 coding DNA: TGTGCCAGCAGCGTACGGAACACCGGGGAGCTGTTTTTT. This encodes CASSVRNTGELFF.

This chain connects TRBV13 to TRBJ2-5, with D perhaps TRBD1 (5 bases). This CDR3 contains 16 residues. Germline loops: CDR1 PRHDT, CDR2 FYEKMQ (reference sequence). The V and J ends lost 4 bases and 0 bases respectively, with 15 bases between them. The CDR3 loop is CASSSQGDEDQETQYF. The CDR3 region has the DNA TGTGCCAGCAGCTCGCAGGGTGACGAAGACCAAGAGACCCAGTACTTC.

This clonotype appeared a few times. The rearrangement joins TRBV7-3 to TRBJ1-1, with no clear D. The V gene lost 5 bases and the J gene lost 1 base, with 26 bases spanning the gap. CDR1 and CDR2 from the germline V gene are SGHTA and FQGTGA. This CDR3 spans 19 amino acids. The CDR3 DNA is TGTGCCAGCAGCCCGGATGCAGGAGTTTTGGGCCTTCAGAACACTGAAGCTTTCTTT. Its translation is CASSPDAGVLGLQNTEAFF.

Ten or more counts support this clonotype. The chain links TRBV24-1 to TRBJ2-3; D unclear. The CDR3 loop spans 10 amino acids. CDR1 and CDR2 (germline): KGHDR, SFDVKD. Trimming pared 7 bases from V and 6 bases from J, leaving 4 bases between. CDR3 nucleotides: TGTGCCACCAGGGTTGATACGCAGTATTTT. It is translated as CATRVDTQYF.

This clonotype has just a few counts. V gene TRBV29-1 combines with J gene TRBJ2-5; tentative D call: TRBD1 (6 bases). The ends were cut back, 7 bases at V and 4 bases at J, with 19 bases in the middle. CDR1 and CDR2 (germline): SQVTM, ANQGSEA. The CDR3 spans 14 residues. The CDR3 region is CSGGSGALGETQYF. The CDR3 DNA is TGCAGCGGGGGTTCAGGGGCGCTCGGAGAGACCCAGTACTTC. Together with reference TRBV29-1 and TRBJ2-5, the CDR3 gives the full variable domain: SAVISQKPSRDICQRGTSLTIQCQVDSQVTMMFWYRQQPGQSLTLIATANQGSEATYESGFVIDKFPISRPNLTFSTLTVSNMSPEDSSIYLCSGGSGALGETQYFGPGTRLLVL.

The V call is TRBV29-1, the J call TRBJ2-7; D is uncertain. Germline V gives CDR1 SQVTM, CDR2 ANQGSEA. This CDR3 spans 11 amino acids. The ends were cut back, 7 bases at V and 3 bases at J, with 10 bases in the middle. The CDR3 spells CSATKDYEQYV. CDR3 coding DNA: TGCAGCGCTACAAAGGACTACGAGCAGTACGTC.

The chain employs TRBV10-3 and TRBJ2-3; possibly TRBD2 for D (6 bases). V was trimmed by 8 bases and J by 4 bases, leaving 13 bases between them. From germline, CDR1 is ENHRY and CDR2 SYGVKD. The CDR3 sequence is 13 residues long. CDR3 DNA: TGTGCCATCTTCCGCGGGGTCCCAGATACGCAGTATTTT. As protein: CAIFRGVPDTQYF.

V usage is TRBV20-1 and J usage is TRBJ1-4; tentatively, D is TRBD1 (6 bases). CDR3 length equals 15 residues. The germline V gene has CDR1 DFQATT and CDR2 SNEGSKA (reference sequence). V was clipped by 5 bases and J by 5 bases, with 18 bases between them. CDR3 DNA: TGCAGTGCTCCGCTTGGGGGGCTTCCCAATGAAAAACTGTTTTTT. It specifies CSAPLGGLPNEKLFF.

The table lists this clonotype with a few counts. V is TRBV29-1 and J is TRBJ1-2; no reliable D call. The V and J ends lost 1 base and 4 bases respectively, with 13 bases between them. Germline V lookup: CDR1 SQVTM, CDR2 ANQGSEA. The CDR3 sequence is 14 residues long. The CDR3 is CSVEAHWESYGYTF. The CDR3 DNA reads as TGCAGCGTTGAAGCCCACTGGGAAAGCTATGGCTACACCTTC.

CDR3 sequence reads: CSVGGAGYGYTF. The CDR3 DNA reads as TGCAGCGTTGGGGGGGCTGGCTATGGCTACACCTTC. The rearrangement joins TRBV29-1 to TRBJ1-2, with TRBD1 as a possible D gene (6 bases). This CDR3 has 12 amino acids. In germline, CDR1 is SQVTM, CDR2 ANQGSEA. Deletions cut 4 bases from V and 4 bases from J, with 10 bases between.

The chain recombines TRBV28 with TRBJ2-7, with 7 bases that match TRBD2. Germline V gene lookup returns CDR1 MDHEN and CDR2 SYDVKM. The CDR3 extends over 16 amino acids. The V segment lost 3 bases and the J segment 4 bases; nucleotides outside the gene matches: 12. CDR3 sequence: CASSLLLSGGFYEQYF. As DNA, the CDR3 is TGTGCCAGCAGTTTGCTGTTGTCGGGAGGTTTTTACGAGCAGTACTTC.

DNA for the CDR3: TGTGCCATCAGTGAGTCCTTAGGGCAGGCCGGCCAGCCCCAGCATTTT. It codes for CAISESLGQAGQPQHF. J is TRBJ1-5 and V is TRBV10-3; D not certain. The CDR3 runs 16 residues. CDR1 is ENHRY, CDR2 SYGVKD, per germline. Deletions cut 0 bases from V and 7 bases from J, with 16 bases between.

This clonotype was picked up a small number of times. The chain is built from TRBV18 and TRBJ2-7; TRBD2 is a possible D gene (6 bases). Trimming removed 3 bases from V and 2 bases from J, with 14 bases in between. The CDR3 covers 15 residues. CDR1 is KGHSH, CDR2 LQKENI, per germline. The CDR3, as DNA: TGTGCCAGCTCACCGGACCAGGGAGGAACCTACGAGCAGTACTTC. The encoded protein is CASSPDQGGTYEQYF. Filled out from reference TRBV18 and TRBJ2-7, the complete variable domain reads NAGVMQNPRHLVRRRGQEARLRCSPMKGHSHVYWYRQLPEEGLKFMVYLQKENIIDESGMPKERFSAEFPKEGPSILRIQQVVRGDSAAYFCASSPDQGGTYEQYFGPGTRLTVT.

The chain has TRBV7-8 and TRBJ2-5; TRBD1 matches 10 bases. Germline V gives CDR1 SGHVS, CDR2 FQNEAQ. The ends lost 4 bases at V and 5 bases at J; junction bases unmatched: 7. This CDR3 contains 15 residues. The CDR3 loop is CASSSGTGDGETQYF. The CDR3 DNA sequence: TGTGCCAGCAGCTCCGGGACAGGGGATGGGGAGACCCAGTACTTC.

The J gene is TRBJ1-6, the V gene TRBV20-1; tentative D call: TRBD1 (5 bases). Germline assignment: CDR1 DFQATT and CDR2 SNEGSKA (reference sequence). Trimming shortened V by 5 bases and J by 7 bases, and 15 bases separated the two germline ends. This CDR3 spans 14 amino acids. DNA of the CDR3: TGCAGTGCTGCCTCCGGGACCGCAAATTCACCCCTCCACTTT. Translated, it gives CSAASGTANSPLHF.

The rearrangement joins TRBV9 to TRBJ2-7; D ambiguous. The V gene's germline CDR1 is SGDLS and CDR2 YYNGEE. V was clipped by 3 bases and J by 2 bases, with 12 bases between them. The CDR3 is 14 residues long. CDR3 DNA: TGTGCCAGCAGCGGAGATCATACCCCCTACGAGCAGTACTTC. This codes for CASSGDHTPYEQYF.

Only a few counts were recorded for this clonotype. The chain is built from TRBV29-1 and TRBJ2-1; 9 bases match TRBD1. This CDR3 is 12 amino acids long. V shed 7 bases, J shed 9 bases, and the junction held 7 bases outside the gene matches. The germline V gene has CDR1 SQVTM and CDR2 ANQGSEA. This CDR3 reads CSADRGGSEQFF. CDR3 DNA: TGCAGCGCCGACAGGGGGGGTTCTGAGCAGTTCTTC.

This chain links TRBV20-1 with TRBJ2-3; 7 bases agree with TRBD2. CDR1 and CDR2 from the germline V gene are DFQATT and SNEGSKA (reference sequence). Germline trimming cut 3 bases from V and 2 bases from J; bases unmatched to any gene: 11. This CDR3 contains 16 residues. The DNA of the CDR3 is TGCAGTGCTAGCCCCGTACTAGCGTCCATCACAGATACGCAGTATTTT. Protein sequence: CSASPVLASITDTQYF.

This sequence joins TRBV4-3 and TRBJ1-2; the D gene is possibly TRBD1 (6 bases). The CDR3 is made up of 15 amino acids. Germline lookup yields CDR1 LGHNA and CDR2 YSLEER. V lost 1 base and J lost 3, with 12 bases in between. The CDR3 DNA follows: TGCGCCAGCAGCCAAGGGTTGGGGGGCTACTATGGCTACACCTTC. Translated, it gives CASSQGLGGYYGYTF.

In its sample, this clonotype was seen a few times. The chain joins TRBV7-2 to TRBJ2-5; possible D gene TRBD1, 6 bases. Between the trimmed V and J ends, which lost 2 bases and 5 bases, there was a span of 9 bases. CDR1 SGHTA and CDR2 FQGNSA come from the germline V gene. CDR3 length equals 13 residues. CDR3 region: CASSLWTDETQYF. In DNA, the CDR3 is TGTGCCAGCAGCTTATGGACAGATGAGACCCAGTACTTC.

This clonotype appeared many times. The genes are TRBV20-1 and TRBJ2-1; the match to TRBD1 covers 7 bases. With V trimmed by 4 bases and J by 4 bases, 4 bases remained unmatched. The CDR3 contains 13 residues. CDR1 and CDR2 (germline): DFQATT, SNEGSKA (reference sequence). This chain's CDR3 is CSATRGSYNEQFF. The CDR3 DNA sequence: TGCAGTGCTACCAGGGGGTCATACAATGAGCAGTTCTTC.

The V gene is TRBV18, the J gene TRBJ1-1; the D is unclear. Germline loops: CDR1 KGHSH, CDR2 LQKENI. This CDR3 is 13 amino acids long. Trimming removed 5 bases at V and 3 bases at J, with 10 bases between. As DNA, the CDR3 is TGTGCCAGCTCATTGAGACATGACACTGAAGCTTTCTTT. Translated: CASSLRHDTEAFF.

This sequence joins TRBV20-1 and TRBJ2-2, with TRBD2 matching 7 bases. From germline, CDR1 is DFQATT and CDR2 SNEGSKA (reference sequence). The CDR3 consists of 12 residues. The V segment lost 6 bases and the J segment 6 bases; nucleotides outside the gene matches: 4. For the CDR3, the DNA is TGCAGTGCCGGGACTAACTCCGGGGAGCTGTTTTTT. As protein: CSAGTNSGELFF.

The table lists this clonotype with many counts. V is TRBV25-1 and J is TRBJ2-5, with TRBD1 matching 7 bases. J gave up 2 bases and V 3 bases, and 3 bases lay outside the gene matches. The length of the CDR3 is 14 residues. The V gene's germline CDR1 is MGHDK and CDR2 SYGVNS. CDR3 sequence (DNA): TGTGCCAGCAGTGAGCGACAGGGACAAGAGACCCAGTACTTC. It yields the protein CASSERQGQETQYF.